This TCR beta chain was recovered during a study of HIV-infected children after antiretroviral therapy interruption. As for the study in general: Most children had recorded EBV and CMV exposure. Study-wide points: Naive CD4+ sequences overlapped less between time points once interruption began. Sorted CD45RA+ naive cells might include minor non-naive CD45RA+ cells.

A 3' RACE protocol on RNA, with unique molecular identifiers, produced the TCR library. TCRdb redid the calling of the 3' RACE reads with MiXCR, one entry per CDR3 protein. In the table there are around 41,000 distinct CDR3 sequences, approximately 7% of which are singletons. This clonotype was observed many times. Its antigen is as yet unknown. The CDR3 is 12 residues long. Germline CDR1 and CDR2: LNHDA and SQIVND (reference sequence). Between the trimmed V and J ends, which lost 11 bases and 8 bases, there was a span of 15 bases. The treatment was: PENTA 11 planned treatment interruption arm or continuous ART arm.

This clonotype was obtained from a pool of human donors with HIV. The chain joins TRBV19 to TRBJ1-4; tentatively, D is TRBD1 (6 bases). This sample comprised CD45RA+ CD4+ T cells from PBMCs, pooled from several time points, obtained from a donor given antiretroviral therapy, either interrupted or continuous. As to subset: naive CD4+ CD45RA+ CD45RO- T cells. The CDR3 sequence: CAAGQTAEKLFF. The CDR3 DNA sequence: TGTGCCGCCGGACAGACAGCCGAAAAACTGTTTTTT.